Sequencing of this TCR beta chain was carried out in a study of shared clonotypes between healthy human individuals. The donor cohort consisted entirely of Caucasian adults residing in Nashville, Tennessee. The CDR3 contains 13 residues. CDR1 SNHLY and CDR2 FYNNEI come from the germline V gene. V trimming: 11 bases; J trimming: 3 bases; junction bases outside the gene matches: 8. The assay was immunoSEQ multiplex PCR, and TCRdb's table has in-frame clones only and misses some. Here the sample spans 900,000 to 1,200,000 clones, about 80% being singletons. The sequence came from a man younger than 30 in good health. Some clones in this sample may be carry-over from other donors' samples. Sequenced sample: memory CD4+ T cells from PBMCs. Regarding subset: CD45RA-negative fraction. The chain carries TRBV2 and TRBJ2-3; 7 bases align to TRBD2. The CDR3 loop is CAGTGGLTDTQYF. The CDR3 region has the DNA TGTGCCGGTACGGGAGGTCTGACAGATACGCAGTATTTT.